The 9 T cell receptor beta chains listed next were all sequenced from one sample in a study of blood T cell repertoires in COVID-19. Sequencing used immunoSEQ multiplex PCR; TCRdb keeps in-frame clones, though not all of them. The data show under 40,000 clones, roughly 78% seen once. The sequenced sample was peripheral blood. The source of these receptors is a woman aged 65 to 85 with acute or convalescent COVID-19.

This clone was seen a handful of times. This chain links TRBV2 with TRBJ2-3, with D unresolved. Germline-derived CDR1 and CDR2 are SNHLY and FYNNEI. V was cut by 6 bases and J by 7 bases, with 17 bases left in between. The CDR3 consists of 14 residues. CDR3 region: CASRMQSHLNTQYF. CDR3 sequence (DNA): TGTGCCAGCAGGATGCAGTCTCATCTGAATACGCAGTATTTT.

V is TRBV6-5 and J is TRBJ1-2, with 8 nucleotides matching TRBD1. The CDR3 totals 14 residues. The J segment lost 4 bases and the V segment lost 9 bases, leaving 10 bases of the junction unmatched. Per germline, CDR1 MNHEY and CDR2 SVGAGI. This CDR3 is CASSLDRVSYGYTF. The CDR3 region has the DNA TGTGCCAGTTCCCTGGACAGGGTCTCCTATGGCTACACCTTC.

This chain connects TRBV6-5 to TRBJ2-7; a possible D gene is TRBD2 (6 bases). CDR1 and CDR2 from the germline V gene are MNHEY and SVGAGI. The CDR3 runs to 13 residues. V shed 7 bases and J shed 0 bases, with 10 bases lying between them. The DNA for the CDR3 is TGTGCCAGCACCACTAGCAGCTCCTACGAGCAGTACTTC. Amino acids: CASTTSSSYEQYF.

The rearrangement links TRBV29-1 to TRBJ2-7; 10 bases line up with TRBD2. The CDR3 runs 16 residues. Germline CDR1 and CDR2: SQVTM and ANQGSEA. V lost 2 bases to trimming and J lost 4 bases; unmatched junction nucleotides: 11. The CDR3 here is CSVEYPTTSGLYEQYF. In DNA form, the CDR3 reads TGCAGCGTTGAATATCCCACGACTAGCGGGCTTTACGAGCAGTACTTC.

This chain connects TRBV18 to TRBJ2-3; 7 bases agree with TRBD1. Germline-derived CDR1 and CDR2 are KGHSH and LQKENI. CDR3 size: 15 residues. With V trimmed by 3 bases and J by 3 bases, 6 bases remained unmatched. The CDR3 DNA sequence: TGTGCCAGCTCACCTTCCTTGACAGGGACAGATACGCAGTATTTT. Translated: CASSPSLTGTDTQYF.

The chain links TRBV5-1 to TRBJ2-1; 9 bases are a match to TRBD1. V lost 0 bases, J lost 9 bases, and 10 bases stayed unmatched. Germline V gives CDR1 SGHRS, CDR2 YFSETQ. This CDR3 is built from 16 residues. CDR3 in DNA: TGCGCCAGCAGCTTGGCCATAGGACAGGGGCCCGCTGAGCAGTTCTTC. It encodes CASSLAIGQGPAEQFF.

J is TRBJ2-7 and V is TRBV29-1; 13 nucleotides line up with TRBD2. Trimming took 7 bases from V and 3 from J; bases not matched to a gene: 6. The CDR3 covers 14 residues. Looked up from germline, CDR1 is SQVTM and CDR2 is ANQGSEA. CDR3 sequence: CSALGLAGVYEQYF. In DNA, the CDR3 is TGCAGCGCCCTTGGACTAGCGGGAGTCTACGAGCAGTACTTC.

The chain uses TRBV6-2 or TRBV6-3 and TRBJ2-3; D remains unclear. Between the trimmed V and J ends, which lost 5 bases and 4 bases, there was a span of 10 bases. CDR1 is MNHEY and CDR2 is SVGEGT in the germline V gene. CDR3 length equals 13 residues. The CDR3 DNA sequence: TGTGCCAGCAGTGACCGACTGTCAGATACGCAGTATTTT. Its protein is CASSDRLSDTQYF.

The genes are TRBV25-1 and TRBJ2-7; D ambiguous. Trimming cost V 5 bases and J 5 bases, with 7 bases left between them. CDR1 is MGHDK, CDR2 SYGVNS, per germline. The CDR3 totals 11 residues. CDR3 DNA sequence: TGTGCCAGCAGTCCCTCTAACGAGCAGTACTTC. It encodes CASSPSNEQYF.